This T cell receptor (beta chain) was profiled in a study of Graves' ophthalmopathy and Graves' hyperthyroidism. This clonotype was seen repeatedly, ten times or more. V was pared by 3 bases and J by 2 bases, with 4 bases of the junction left unmatched. CDR1 and CDR2 (germline): MGHRA, YSYEKL. The CDR3 is made up of 15 amino acids. The authors amplified TCR beta CDR3 regions, and they did so from RNA transcripts for repertoire sequencing. The workflow started with a first-round RT-PCR run with HTBI primers and then moved on to a second-round multiplex PCR. TCRdb re-derived calls from the multiplex PCR reads in MiXCR, one entry per CDR3 protein. The table shows fewer than 70,000 distinct CDR3 sequences, with approximately 45% occurring only once.

Sequenced sample: peripheral blood. The receptor was derived from an adult woman with Graves' ophthalmopathy. The rearrangement joins TRBV4-1 to TRBJ2-7; TRBD1 matches at 10 bases. CDR3 protein: CASSQTTGGTYEQYF. The CDR3 region has the DNA TGCGCCAGCAGCCAGACGACAGGGGGCACCTACGAGCAGTACTTC.